The clone carrying this T cell receptor beta chain appeared a few times. What it recognizes is unknown. TCR beta VDJ and CDR3 profiling used genomic DNA as template. TCRdb fed the reads into MiXCR, producing one record per CDR3 protein. The data hold roughly 40,000 distinct CDR3 sequences, with approximately 67% observed a single time. Trimming cost V 10 bases and J 6 bases, with 16 bases left between them. This CDR3 has 14 residues. Germline V gene data show CDR1 as SNHLY and CDR2 as FYNNEI. These data originate in a study of CD8+CD57+ T cells in acquired aplastic anemia. Study-wide background: Around 3.5 ug was the average amount of DNA from sorted CD4+ and CD8+ cells. An average of about 10.8 million reads for CD4+ cells was obtained from healthy donors.

General study findings and limits: Patients showed no significant difference from controls in CD8+ Simpson's diversity. Between patients and controls, 25 to 30 CD8+ CDR3 sequences were found in common.

Sequenced input: sorted CD4+, CD8+, or CD8+CD57+ T cells (not recorded which) from PBMCs. This receptor was taken from a human donor in good health, serving as a control. J is TRBJ1-6 and V is TRBV2, with unresolved D. The CDR3 protein is CATCDLSGNSPLHF. The DNA of the CDR3 is TGTGCCACCTGTGACTTATCCGGTAATTCACCCCTCCACTTT.